The 20 T cell receptor beta chains in this list originate from one sample, sequenced in a study of shared clonotypes between healthy human individuals. The data were produced by immunoSEQ multiplex PCR, yet TCRdb's version contains in-frame clones alone and is incomplete. Of around 2.1 million clones listed, 90% to 96% were seen once; the top ten hold approximately 0.13%. The sequenced sample consisted of naive CD4+ T cells sorted from blood. Subset indicated: CD45RA+ positively selected. The source of these receptors is a man between 18 and 29 years old in good health.

The J gene is TRBJ1-2, the V gene TRBV13; no clear D gene. The germline V gene has CDR1 PRHDT and CDR2 FYEKMQ (reference sequence). CDR3 length: 14 amino acids. Between the trimmed V and J ends, which lost 10 bases and 0 bases, there was a span of 15 bases. Written as DNA, the CDR3 is TGTGCCACCCGGCACACTTTGACTAACTATGGCTACACCTTC. The encoded protein is CATRHTLTNYGYTF.

The CDR3 nucleotides read TGTGCCAGCAGAAAAGGACAGACCTCCTACAATGAGCAGTTCTTC. This translates into CASRKGQTSYNEQFF. The V gene is TRBV27, the J gene TRBJ2-1, with D possibly TRBD1 on 6 matching bases. V was shortened by 6 bases and J by 0 bases, with 12 bases between the two germline ends. CDR1 and CDR2 (germline): MNHEY, SMNVEV (reference sequence). The CDR3 runs 15 residues.

The table lists this clone with a count of one. CDR3 DNA sequence: TGTGCCAGCAGCTTAGAAGGACAGACCACAGATACGCAGTATTTT. It specifies CASSLEGQTTDTQYF. The V call is TRBV7-6, the J call TRBJ2-3; tentative D call: TRBD1 (6 bases). CDR1 is SGHVS and CDR2 is FNYEAQ in the germline V gene. V dropped 1 base and J dropped 2 bases, with 10 bases sitting between them. This CDR3 is 15 amino acids long.

This sequence joins TRBV9 and TRBJ2-7; D is unclear. Germline V gene data show CDR1 as SGDLS and CDR2 as YYNGEE. V lost 0 bases to trimming and J lost 3 bases, with 10 bases between them. This CDR3 contains 14 residues. The CDR3 loop reads CASSVGGVGYEQYF. The CDR3 DNA is TGTGCCAGCAGCGTAGGGGGTGTCGGCTACGAGCAGTACTTC.

The V gene is TRBV30, the J gene TRBJ2-1, with 11 bases identical to TRBD2. After removal of 6 bases from V and 5 bases from J, the junction contained 9 bases not matched to a gene. Germline CDR1 is GTSNPN and CDR2 is SVGIG (reference sequence). This CDR3 has 15 amino acids. CDR3 in amino acids: CACQIAGGPNNEQFF. In DNA form, the CDR3 reads TGTGCCTGTCAAATAGCGGGAGGGCCTAACAATGAGCAGTTCTTC.

This clone occurred once. This chain uses TRBV7-2 with TRBJ2-7; D is unclear. Trimming cost V 2 bases and J 3 bases, with 5 bases left between them. The germline V gene has CDR1 SGHTA and CDR2 FQGNSA. The CDR3 totals 12 residues. CDR3 in DNA: TGTGCCAGCAGCTTAACGGGCTACGAGCAGTACTTC. Translating gives CASSLTGYEQYF. Looking up the rest from reference TRBV7-2 and TRBJ2-7 gives the full variable domain: GAGVSQSPSNKVTEKGKDVELRCDPISGHTALYWYRQSLGQGLEFLIYFQGNSAPDKSGLPSDRFSAERTGGSVSTLTIQRTQQEDSAVYLCASSLTGYEQYFGPGTRLTVT.

V and J are TRBV27 and TRBJ2-7; D unclear. CDR1 is MNHEY and CDR2 is SMNVEV in the germline V gene (reference sequence). This CDR3 has 11 amino acids. The ends were cut back, 7 bases at V and 2 bases at J, with 6 bases in the middle. The CDR3 nucleotides read TGTGCCAGCAATGGCGCCTACGAGCAGTACTTC. The encoded protein is CASNGAYEQYF.

The chain joins TRBV6-4 to TRBJ2-5; TRBD2 matches at 11 bases. This CDR3 spans 15 amino acids. V was pared by 6 bases and J by 4 bases, with 7 bases of the junction left unmatched. The germline V gene encodes CDR1 MRHNA and CDR2 SNTAGT. CDR3: CASSPTSGALETQYF. The CDR3 DNA follows: TGTGCCAGCAGCCCGACTAGCGGGGCTCTAGAGACCCAGTACTTC.

The J gene is TRBJ2-1, the V gene TRBV7-8; tentatively, D is TRBD2 (7 bases). CDR1 SGHVS and CDR2 FQNEAQ come from the germline V gene. The CDR3 runs to 16 residues. V lost 5 bases and J 0 bases, leaving 14 bases between the germline ends. CDR3 sequence reads: CASSGGGGSSYNEQFF. Written as DNA, the CDR3 is TGTGCCAGCAGCGGAGGGGGAGGGAGCTCCTACAATGAGCAGTTCTTC.

The chain joins TRBV11-2 to TRBJ2-3; TRBD2 aligns across 12 bases. From germline, CDR1 is SGHAT and CDR2 FQNNGV. The CDR3 is made up of 17 amino acids. V lost 5 bases and J lost 4; bases outside the gene matches: 10. DNA of the CDR3: TGTGCCAGCAGCGCTAGCGGGGGGGCCTTCTCGGCAGATACGCAGTATTTT. This gives the protein CASSASGGAFSADTQYF. The full variable domain, its missing parts supplied by reference TRBV11-2 and TRBJ2-3, is EAGVAQSPRYKIIEKRQSVAFWCNPISGHATLYWYQQILGQGPKLLIQFQNNGVVDDSQLPKDRFSAERLKGVDSTLKIQPAKLEDSAVYLCASSASGGAFSADTQYFGPGTRLTVL.

The chain recombines TRBV28 with TRBJ1-6, with 9 bases that match TRBD1. Germline CDR1 is MDHEN and CDR2 is SYDVKM. The J segment lost 8 bases and the V segment lost 3 bases, leaving 14 bases of the junction unmatched. The CDR3 extends over 18 amino acids. CDR3 amino acids: CASSLGQGDDRFHSPLHF. The CDR3, as DNA: TGTGCCAGCAGTTTGGGACAGGGCGACGACCGTTTTCATTCACCCCTCCACTTT.

This clone appeared a single time. The chain couples TRBV7-8 to TRBJ2-5, with a tentative D call TRBD2 (6 bases). V was cut by 0 bases and J by 1 base, with 6 bases left in between. CDR3 length: 14 amino acids. Germline CDR1 reads SGHVS; CDR2 reads FQNEAQ. The CDR3 DNA reads TGTGCCAGCAGCTTAGCGGGACTCCAAGAGACCCAGTACTTC. Its protein is CASSLAGLQETQYF.

This clone appeared once. V usage is TRBV10-3 and J usage is TRBJ2-5, with D perhaps TRBD1 (6 bases). Trimming pared 2 bases from V and 5 bases from J, leaving 21 bases between. This CDR3 has 17 residues. CDR1 and CDR2 (germline): ENHRY, SYGVKD. The CDR3, as DNA: TGTGCCATCAGTGAGCAAGGGGGTGTTGTCGGTTGGGAGACCCAGTACTTC. Its translation: CAISEQGGVVGWETQYF.

The chain employs TRBV12-5 and TRBJ2-7, with 8 bases lining up with TRBD2. The CDR3 runs to 15 residues. With V trimmed by 3 bases and J by 2 bases, 6 bases remained unmatched. The germline gives CDR1 LGHNT, CDR2 FRNRAP. This chain's CDR3 is CASGLATSGPYEQYF. The CDR3 DNA reads TGTGCTAGTGGTTTAGCAACTAGCGGTCCCTACGAGCAGTACTTC.

About this clone itself: Distinct nucleotide sequences in the sample also encode this CDR3. CDR3 residues: CASSRDTNQPQHF. The CDR3 region has the DNA TGTGCCAGCAGTCGTGACACCAATCAGCCCCAGCATTTT. V is TRBV6-5 and J is TRBJ1-5; unclear D gene. The CDR3 has 13 residues. Germline CDR1 and CDR2: MNHEY and SVGAGI. V was pared by 5 bases and J by 3 bases, with 8 bases between.

The V call is TRBV4-1, the J call TRBJ2-7; 8 bases map to TRBD1. Germline V gives CDR1 MGHRA, CDR2 YSYEKL. V was pared by 3 bases and J by 3 bases, with 10 bases of the junction left unmatched. This CDR3 has 16 residues. This CDR3 reads CASSQDRVGASYEQYF. CDR3 nucleotide sequence: TGCGCCAGCAGCCAGGACAGGGTTGGGGCTAGCTACGAGCAGTACTTC.

The J gene is TRBJ2-5, the V gene TRBV4-3, with D perhaps given as TRBD1 or TRBD2 (7 bases each). The germline V and J ends were trimmed by 1 base and 4 bases, with 19 bases remaining between them. Germline V gene lookup returns CDR1 LGHNA and CDR2 YSLEER. The CDR3 length is 17 residues. The CDR3 here is CASSQVSGGVSGETQYF. The CDR3 DNA is TGCGCCAGCAGCCAAGTTTCAGGGGGGGTATCGGGAGAGACCCAGTACTTC.

The rearrangement joins TRBV4-1 to TRBJ2-5; TRBD2 agrees at 12 bases. The junction had 2 bases not matched to a gene; V was cut back by 4 bases and J by 2 bases. Germline-derived CDR1 and CDR2 are MGHRA and YSYEKL. The CDR3 extends over 15 amino acids. In nucleotides, the CDR3 is TGCGCCAGCAGCCTCGGGACTAGCGGGCAAGAGACCCAGTACTTC. Translation: CASSLGTSGQETQYF.

The chain is built from TRBV5-8 and TRBJ2-3; the D gene could be TRBD1 or TRBD2 (5 bases each). The CDR3 is made up of 14 amino acids. Trimming pared 4 bases from V and 4 bases from J, leaving 13 bases between. The germline V gene encodes CDR1 SGHTS and CDR2 YDEGEE. CDR3 amino acids: CASSRGSFPDTQYF. In DNA, the CDR3 is TGTGCCAGCAGCCGGGGCTCCTTCCCAGATACGCAGTATTTT.

The sample holds one count of this clone. The rearrangement links TRBV7-2 to TRBJ1-5; D remains ambiguous. Germline V gives CDR1 SGHTA, CDR2 FQGNSA. The germline V and J ends were trimmed by 0 bases and 0 bases, with 15 bases remaining between them. The CDR3 consists of 18 residues. Written as DNA, the CDR3 is TGTGCCAGCAGCTTAGCGCTATCAGCAGTAGCTAGCAATCAGCCCCAGCATTTT. Translation gives CASSLALSAVASNQPQHF.